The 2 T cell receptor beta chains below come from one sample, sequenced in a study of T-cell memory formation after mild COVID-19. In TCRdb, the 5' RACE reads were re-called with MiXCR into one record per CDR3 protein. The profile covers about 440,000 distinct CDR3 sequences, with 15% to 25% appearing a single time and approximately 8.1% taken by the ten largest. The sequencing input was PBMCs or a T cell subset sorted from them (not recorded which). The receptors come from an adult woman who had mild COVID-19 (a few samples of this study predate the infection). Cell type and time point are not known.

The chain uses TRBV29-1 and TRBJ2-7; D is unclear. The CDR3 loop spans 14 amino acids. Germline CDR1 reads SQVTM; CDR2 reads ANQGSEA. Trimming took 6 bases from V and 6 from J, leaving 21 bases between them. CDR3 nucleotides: TGCAGCGTCCCCGCCGGGTGGGGAAACGGCGAGCAGTACTTC. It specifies CSVPAGWGNGEQYF.

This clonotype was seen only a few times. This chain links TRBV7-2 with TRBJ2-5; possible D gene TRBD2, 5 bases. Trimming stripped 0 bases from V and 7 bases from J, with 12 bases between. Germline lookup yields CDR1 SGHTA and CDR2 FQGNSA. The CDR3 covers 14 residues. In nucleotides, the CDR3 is TGTGCCAGCAGCTTAGCGCGGGCTGAAGGGACCCAGTACTTC. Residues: CASSLARAEGTQYF.